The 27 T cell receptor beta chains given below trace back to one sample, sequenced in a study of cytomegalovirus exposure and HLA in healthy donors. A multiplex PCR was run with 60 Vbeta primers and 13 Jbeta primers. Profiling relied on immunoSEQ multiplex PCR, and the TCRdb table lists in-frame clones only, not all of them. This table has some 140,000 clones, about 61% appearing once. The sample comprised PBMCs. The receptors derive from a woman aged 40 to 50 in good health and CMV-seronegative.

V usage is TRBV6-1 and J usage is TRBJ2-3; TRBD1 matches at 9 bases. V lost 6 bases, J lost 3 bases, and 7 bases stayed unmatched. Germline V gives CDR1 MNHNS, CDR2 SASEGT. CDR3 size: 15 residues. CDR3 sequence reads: CASSPGTGRTDTQYF. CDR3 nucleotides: TGTGCCAGCAGCCCCGGGACAGGGAGGACAGATACGCAGTATTTT.

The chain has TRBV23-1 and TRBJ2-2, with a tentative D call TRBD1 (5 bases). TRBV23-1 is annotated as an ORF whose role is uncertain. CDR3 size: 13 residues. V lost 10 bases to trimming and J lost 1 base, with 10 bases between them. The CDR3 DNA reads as TGCGCCACCCCAACAGGGAACACCGGGGAGCTGTTTTTT. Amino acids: CATPTGNTGELFF.

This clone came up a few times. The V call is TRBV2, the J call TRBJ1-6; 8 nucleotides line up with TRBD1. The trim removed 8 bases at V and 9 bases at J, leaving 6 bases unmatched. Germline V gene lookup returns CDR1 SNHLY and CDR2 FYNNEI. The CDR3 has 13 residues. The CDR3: CASRDRLGSPLHF. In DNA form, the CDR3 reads TGTGCCAGCCGGGACAGGCTCGGTTCACCCCTCCACTTT.

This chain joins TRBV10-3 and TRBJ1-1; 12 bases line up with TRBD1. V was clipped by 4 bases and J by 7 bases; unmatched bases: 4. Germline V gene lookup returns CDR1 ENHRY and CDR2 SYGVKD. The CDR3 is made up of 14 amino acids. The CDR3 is CAISGDRGLGEAFF. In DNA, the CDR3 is TGTGCCATCAGTGGGGACAGGGGGCTAGGTGAAGCTTTCTTT.

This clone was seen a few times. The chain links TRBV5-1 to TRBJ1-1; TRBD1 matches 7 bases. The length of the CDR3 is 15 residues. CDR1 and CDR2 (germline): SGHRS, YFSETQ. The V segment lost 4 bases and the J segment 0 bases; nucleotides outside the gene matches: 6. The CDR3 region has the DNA TGCGCCAGCAGCCCTGGACAGGCGCTGAACACTGAAGCTTTCTTT. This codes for CASSPGQALNTEAFF.

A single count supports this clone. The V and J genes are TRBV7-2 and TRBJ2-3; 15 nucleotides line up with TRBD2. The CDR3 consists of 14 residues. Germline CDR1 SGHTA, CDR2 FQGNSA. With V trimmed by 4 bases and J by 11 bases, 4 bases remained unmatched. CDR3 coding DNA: TGTGCCAGCAGCTCCGGGACTAGCGGGGGGAAGCAGTATTTT. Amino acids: CASSSGTSGGKQYF.

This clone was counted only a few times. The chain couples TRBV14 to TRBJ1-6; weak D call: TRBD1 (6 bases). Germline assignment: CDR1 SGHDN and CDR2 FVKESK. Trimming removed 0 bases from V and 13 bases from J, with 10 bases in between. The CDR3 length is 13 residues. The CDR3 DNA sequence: TGTGCCAGCAGCCAAGAGCGCAGGGGTCCCCTCCACTTT. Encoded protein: CASSQERRGPLHF. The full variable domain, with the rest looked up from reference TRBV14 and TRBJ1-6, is EAGVTQFPSHSVIEKGQTVTLRCDPISGHDNLYWYRRVMGKEIKFLLHFVKESKQDESGMPNNRFLAERTGGTYSTLKVQPAELEDSGVYFCASSQERRGPLHFGNGTRLTVT.

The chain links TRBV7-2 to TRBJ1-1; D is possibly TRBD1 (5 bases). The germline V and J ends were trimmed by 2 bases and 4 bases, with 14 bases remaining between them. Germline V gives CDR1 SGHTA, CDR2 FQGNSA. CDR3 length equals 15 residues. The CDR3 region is CASSLTQTVTTEAFF. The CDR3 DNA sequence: TGTGCCAGCAGCTTAACCCAGACAGTCACCACTGAAGCTTTCTTT.

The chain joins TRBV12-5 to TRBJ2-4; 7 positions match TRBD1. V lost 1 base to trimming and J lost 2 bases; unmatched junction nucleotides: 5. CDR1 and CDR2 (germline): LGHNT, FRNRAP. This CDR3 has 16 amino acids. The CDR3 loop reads CASGLAKTGTKNIQYF. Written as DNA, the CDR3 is TGTGCTAGTGGTTTGGCCAAGACAGGGACCAAAAACATTCAGTACTTC.

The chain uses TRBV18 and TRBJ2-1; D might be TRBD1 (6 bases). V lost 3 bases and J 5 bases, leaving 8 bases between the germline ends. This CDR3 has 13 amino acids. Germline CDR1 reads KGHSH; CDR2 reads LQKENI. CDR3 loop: CASSPDRDNEQFF. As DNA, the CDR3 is TGTGCCAGCTCACCGGACAGAGACAATGAGCAGTTCTTC.

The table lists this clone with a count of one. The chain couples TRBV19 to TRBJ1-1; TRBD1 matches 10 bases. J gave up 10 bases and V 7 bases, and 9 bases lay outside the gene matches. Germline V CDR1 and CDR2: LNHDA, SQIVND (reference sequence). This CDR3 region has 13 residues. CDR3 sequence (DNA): TGTGCCAGTACCCCGACAGGGGGCGAAGGAGCTTTCTTT. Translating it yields CASTPTGGEGAFF. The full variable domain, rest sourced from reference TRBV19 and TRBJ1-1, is DGGITQSPKYLFRKEGQNVTLSCEQNLNHDAMYWYRQDPGQGLRLIYYSQIVNDFQKGDIAEGYSVSREKKESFPLTVTSAQKNPTAFYLCASTPTGGEGAFFGQGTRLTVV.

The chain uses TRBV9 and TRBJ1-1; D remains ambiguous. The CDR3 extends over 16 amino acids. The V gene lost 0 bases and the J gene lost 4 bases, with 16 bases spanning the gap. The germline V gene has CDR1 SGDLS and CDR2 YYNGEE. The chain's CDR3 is CASSVAPSRAGTEAFF. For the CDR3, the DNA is TGTGCCAGCAGCGTAGCCCCTTCAAGGGCGGGCACTGAAGCTTTCTTT.

This CDR3 reads CASNDRGPNTEAFF. CDR3 in DNA: TGTGCCAGCAACGACAGGGGCCCGAACACTGAAGCTTTCTTT. This sequence joins TRBV27 and TRBJ1-1, with TRBD1 identical over 8 bases. V trimming: 7 bases; J trimming: 1 base; junction bases outside the gene matches: 5. The CDR3 totals 14 residues. Per the germline V gene, CDR1 is MNHEY and CDR2 is SMNVEV (reference sequence).

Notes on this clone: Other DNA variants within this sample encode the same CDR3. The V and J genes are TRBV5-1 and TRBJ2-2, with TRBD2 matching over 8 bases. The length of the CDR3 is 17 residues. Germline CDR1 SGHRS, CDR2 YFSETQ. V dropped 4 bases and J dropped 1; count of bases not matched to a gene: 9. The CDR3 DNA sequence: TGCGCCAGCAGCCCCCCGGCGGGGGGAGGGAACACCGGGGAGCTGTTTTTT. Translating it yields CASSPPAGGGNTGELFF.

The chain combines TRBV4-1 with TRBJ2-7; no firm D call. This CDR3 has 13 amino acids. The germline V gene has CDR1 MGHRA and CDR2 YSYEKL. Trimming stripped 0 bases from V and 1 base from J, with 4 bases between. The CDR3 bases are TGCGCCAGCAGCCAAGACGGTTCCTACGAGCAGTACTTC. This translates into CASSQDGSYEQYF.

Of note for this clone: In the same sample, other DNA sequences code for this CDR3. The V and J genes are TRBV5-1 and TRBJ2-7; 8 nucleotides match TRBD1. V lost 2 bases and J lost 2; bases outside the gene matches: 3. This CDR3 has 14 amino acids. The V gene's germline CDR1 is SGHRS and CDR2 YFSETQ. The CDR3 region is CASSFGTGAYEQYF. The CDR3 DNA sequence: TGCGCCAGCAGCTTCGGGACAGGCGCCTACGAGCAGTACTTC.

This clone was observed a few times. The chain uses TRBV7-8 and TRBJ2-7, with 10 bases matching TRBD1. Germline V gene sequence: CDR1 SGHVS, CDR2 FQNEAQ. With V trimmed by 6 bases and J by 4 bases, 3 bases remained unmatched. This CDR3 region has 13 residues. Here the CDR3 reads CASSRDRGYEQYF. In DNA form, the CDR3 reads TGTGCCAGCAGTCGGGACAGGGGATACGAGCAGTACTTC.

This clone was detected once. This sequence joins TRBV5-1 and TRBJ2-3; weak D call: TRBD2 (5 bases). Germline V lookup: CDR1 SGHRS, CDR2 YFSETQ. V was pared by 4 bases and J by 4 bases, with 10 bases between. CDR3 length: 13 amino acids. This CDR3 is CASSPHGADTQYF. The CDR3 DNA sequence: TGCGCCAGCAGCCCACACGGGGCAGATACGCAGTATTTT.

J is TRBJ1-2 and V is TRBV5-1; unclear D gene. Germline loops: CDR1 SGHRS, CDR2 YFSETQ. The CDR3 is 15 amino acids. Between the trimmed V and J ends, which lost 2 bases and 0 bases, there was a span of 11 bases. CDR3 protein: CASSFGGGANYGYTF. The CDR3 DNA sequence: TGCGCCAGCAGCTTTGGTGGTGGAGCTAACTATGGCTACACCTTC. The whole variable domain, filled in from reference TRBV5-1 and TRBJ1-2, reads KAGVTQTPRYLIKTRGQQVTLSCSPISGHRSVSWYQQTPGQGLQFLFEYFSETQRNKGNFPGRFSGRQFSNSRSEMNVSTLELGDSALYLCASSFGGGANYGYTFGSGTRLTVV.

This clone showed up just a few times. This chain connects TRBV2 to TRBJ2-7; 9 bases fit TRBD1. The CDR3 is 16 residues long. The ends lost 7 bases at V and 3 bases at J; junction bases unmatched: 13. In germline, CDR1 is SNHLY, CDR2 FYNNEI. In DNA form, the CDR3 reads TGTGCCAGCATCCCGGGACAGGGTCTGCCGAACTACGAGCAGTACTTC. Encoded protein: CASIPGQGLPNYEQYF.

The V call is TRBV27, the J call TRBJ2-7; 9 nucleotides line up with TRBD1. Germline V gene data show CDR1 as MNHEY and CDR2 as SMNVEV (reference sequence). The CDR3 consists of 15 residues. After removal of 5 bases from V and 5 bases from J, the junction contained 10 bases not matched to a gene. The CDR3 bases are TGTGCCAGCAGTCCTTCCCCCACAGGGGGCCACGAGCAGTACTTC. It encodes CASSPSPTGGHEQYF.

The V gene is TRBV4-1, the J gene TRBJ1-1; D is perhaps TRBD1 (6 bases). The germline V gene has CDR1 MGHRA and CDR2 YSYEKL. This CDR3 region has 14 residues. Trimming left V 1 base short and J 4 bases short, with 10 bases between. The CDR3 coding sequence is TGCGCCAGCAGCCAAGTCCAGGGGATCACTGAAGCTTTCTTT. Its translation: CASSQVQGITEAFF.

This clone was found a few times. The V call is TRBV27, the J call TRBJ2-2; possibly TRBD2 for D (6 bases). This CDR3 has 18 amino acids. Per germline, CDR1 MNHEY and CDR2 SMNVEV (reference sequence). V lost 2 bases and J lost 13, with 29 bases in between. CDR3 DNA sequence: TGTGCCAGCAGTTTAGAACTGTCCTCCGTGGCGTCTCTTAGCGGGCTGTTTTTT. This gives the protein CASSLELSSVASLSGLFF.

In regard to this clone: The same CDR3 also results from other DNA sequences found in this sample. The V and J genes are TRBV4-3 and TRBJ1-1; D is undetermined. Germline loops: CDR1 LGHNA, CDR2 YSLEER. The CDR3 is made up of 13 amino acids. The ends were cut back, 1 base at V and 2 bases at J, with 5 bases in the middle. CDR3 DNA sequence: TGCGCCAGCAGCCAAGTCTCTAACACTGAAGCTTTCTTT. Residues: CASSQVSNTEAFF.

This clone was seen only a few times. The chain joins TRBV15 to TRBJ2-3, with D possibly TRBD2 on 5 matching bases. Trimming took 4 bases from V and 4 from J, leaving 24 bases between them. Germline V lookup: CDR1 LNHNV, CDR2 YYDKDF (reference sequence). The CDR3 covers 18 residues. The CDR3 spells CATSTDKVRGVGSDTQYF. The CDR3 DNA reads TGTGCCACCAGCACCGACAAGGTCCGGGGAGTAGGTTCAGATACGCAGTATTTT. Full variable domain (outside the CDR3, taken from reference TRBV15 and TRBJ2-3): DAMVIQNPRYQVTQFGKPVTLSCSQTLNHNVMYWYQQKSSQAPKLLFHYYDKDFNNEADTPDNFQSRRPNTSFCFLDIRSPGLGDTAMYLCATSTDKVRGVGSDTQYFGPGTRLTVL.

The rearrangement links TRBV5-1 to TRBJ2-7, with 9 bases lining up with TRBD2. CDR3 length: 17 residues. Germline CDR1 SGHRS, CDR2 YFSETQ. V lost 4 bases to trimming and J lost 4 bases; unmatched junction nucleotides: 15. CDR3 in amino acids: CASSPLPGRGGSYEQYF. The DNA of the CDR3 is TGCGCCAGCAGCCCTCTGCCCGGGCGGGGGGGCTCGTACGAGCAGTACTTC.

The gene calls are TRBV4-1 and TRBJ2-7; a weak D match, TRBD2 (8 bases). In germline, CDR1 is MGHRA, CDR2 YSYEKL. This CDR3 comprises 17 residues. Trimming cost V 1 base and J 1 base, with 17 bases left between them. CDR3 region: CASSQGAGAGGSYEQYF. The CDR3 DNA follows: TGCGCCAGCAGCCAAGGAGCGGGGGCAGGGGGTTCCTACGAGCAGTACTTC.